This T cell receptor (beta chain) was profiled in a study of blood T cell repertoires in COVID-19. Study in general: Both acute and convalescent COVID-19 samples were obtained from the United States, Italy and Spain. Sources were T cells, B-cell-depleted T cells, or PBMCs; the material itself was cDNA or gDNA.

Authors' methods: Amplification of reference gene primers was used by the study to estimate nucleated cell counts. Clones were sequenced by immunoSEQ multiplex PCR, and TCRdb holds only the in-frame ones, with some missing. For V, J and clone size, that table is used; D and trimming come from the DNA. Altogether roughly 240,000 clones are present, approximately 82% being singletons, with the ten largest covering around 4.5%. V was clipped by 3 bases and J by 6 bases, with 8 bases between them. The CDR3 runs to 13 residues. This clone was detected a few times. The sample taken for sequencing was peripheral blood. This TCR came from a man aged 55 to 69 who had recovered from COVID-19. V and J are TRBV12-3 or TRBV12-4 and TRBJ2-2, with D hard to call. CDR3 amino acids: CASSFSEAGELFF. The CDR3 DNA is TGTGCCAGCAGTTTCTCAGAGGCCGGGGAGCTGTTTTTT.